The following is a TCR beta chain sequence with its context. This clonotype was picked up a small number of times. Its antigen remains unidentified. There are no base qualities to consult, and no much larger clone falls within one base. The sample is drawn from a study of CD8 T cells in ankylosing spondylitis (dated by TCRdb to 2015 to 2018). About the study as a whole: The study profiled T cell receptor beta repertoires in healthy donors and ankylosing spondylitis patients to find disease-linked TCR variants. Samples of peripheral blood were taken, and for ankylosing spondylitis patients, synovial fluid was collected as well. The full study cohort was made up of about two dozen ankylosing spondylitis patients and 108 healthy donors. Paper-wide results and their limitations: A TCR beta motif of about 8 highly homologous amino acid variants appeared characteristic of blood from ankylosing spondylitis patients. The disease-linked clones were reported to be significantly enriched in matched synovial fluid samples from ankylosing spondylitis patients. In peripheral blood, the disease-linked clones were found at relatively low frequencies and had a CD8+ phenotype. Some of the motif variants had been reported before in the synovial fluid and blood of reactive arthritis patients, a finding that suggests common disease-initiation mechanisms.

The CDR3 covers 15 residues, taking in both the cysteine and the phenylalanine. This entry keeps only the CDR3 DNA: 45 bases, framed from base 1. As encoded in the germline V gene, CDR1 is SQVTM while CDR2 is ANQGSEA. V sheds 6 bases and J sheds 0 bases, leaving 16 bases between their ends. Sequenced using an Illumina HiSeq 2500. Quantitative 5'-RACE with molecular barcodes was used to prepare TCR beta libraries. The authors processed their data as follows. A new computational method based on a probabilistic model of VDJ rearrangement was used to identify disease-linked TCR variants. Starting from the raw public reads, TCRdb applied fastp trimming at Q25, assembled clones with MiXCR and retained in-frame beta chains. Every CDR3 protein is listed once, alongside the most common genes and DNA of its rows. TCRdb, not the original authors, processed these V and J calls. For this sample the table gives about 340,000 distinct CDR3 sequences, of which roughly 15% were detected only once. Clones ranked in the top ten supply about 1% of the sample.

Material for sequencing was blood, either unsorted or a sorted T cell fraction (not recorded which). The sequence links TRBV29-1 to TRBJ2-3; 7 matching bases give a weak D call of TRBD2. The receptor was derived from a male donor with ankylosing spondylitis or in good health (not recorded which). The DNA sequence reads TGCAGCGTGGGGCTGGGGGGGCGAAGCACAGATACGCAGTATTTT. Translation gives CSVGLGGRSTDTQYF.